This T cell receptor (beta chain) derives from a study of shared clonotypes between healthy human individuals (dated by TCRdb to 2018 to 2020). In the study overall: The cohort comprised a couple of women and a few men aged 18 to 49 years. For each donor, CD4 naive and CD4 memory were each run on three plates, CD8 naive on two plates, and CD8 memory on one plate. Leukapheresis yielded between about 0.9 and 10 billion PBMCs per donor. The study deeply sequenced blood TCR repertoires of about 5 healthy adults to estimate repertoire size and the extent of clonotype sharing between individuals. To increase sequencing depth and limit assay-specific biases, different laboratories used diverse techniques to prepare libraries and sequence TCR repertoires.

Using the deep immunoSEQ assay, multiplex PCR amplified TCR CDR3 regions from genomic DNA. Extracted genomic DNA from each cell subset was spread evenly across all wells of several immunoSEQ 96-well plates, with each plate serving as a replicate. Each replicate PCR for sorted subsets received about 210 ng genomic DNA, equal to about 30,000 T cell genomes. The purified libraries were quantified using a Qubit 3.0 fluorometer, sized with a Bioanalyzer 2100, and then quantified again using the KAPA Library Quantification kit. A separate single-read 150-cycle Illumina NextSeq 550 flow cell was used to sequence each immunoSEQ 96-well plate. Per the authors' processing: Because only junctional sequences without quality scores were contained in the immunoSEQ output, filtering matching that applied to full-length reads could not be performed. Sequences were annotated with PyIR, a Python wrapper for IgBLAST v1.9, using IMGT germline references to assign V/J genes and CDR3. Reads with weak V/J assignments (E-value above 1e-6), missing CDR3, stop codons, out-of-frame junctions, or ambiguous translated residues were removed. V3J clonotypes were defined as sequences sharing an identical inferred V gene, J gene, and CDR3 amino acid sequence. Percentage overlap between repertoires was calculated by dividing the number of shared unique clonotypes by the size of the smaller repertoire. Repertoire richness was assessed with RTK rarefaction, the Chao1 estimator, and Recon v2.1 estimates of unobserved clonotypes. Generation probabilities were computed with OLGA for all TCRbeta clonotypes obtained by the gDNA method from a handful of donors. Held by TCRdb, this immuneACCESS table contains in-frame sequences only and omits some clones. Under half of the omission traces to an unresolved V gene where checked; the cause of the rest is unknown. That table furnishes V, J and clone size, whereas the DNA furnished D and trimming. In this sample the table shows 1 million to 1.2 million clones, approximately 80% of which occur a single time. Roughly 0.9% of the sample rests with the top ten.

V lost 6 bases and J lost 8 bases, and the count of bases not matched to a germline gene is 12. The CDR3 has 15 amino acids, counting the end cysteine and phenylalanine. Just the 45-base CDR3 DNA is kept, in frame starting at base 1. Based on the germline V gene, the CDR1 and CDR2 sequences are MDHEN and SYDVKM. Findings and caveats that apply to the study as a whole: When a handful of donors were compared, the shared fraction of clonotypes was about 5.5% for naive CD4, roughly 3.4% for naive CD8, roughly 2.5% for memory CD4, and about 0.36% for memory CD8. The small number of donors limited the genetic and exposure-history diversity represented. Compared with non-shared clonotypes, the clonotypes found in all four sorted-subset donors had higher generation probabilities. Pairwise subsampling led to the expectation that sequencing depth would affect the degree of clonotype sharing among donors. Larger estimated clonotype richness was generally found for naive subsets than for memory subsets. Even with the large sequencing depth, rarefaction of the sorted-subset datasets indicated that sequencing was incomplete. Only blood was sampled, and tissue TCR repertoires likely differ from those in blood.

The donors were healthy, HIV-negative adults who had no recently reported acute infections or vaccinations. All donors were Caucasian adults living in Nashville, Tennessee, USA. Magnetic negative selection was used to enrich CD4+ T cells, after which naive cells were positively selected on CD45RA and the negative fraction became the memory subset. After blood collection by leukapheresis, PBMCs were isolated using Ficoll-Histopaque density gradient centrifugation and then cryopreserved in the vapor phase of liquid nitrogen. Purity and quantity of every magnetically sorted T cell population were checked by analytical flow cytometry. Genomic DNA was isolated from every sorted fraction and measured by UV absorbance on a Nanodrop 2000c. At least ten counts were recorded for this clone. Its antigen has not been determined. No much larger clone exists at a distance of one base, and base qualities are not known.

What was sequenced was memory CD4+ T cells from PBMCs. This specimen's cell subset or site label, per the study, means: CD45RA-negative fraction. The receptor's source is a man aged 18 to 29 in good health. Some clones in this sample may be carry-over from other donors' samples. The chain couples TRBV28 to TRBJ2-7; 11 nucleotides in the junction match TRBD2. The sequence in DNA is TGTGCCAGCAGCCAACCTAGCGGGAGGTTTATGAAGCAGTACTTC. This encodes CASSQPSGRFMKQYF.